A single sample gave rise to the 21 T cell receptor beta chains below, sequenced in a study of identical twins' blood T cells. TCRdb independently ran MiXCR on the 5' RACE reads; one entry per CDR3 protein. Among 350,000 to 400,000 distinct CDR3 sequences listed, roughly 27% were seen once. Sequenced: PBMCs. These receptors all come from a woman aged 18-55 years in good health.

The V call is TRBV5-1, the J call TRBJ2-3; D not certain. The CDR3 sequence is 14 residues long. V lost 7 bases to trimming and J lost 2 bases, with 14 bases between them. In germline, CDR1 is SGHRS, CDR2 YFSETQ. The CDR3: CASVSANPTDTQYF. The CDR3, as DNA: TGCGCCAGCGTCTCCGCAAATCCCACAGATACGCAGTATTTT. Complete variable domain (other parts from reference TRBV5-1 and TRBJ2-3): KAGVTQTPRYLIKTRGQQVTLSCSPISGHRSVSWYQQTPGQGLQFLFEYFSETQRNKGNFPGRFSGRQFSNSRSEMNVSTLELGDSALYLCASVSANPTDTQYFGPGTRLTVL.

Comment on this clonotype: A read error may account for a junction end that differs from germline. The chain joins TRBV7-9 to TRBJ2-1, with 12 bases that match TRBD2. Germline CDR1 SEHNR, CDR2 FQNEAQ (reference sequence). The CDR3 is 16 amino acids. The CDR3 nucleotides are TGTGCCAGCAGCGGACTAGCGGGATCTTCCTACAATGAGCGGTTCTTC. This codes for CASSGLAGSSYNERFF.

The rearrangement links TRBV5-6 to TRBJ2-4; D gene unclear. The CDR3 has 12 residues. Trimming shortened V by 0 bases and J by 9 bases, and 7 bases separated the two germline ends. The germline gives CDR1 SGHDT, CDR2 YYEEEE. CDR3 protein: CASSLGWSIQYF. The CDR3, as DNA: TGTGCCAGCAGCTTGGGTTGGAGCATTCAGTACTTC.

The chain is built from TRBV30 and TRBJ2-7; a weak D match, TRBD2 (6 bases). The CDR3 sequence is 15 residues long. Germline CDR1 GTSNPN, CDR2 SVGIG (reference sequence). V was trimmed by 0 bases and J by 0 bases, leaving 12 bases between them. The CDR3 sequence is CAWSVSSGSSYEQYF. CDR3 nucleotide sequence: TGTGCCTGGAGTGTAAGTAGCGGAAGCTCCTACGAGCAGTACTTC.

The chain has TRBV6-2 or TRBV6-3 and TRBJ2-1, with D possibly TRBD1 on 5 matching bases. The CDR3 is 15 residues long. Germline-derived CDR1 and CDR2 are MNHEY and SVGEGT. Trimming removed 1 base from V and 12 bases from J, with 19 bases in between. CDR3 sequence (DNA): TGTGCCAGCAGTTACTGGGCAGGGTCAACGAGTGGGCAGTTCTTC. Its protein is CASSYWAGSTSGQFF.

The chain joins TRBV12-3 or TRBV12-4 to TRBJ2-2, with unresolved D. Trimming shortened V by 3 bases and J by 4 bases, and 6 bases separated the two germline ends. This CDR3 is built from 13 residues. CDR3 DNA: TGTGCCAGCAGTTTCCAATTCACCGGGGAGCTGTTTTTT. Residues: CASSFQFTGELFF.

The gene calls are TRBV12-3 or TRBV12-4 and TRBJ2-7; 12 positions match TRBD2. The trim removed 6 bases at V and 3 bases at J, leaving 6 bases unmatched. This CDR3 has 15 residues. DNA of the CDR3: TGTGCCAGCAGCTACCGACTAGCGGGGGTCTACGAGCAGTACTTC. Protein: CASSYRLAGVYEQYF.

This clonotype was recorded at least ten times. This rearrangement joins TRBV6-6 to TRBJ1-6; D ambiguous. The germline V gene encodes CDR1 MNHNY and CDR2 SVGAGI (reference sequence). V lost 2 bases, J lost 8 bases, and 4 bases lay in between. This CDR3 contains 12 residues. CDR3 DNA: TGTGCCAGCAGTTACGGGGATTCACCCCTCCACTTT. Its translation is CASSYGDSPLHF.

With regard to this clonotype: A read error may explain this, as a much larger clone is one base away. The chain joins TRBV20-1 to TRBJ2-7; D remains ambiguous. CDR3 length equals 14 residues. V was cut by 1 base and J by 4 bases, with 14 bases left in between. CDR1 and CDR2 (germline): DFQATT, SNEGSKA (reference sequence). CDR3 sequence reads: CSARASPPVYEQYF. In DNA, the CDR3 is TGCAGTGCTAGAGCTTCCCCTCCCGTTTACGAGCAGTACTTC.

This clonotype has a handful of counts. The CDR3 nucleotides read TGTGCCAGCAGCTTAATGACAGGCCCGAACACTGAAGCTTTCTTT. As protein: CASSLMTGPNTEAFF. The rearrangement links TRBV12-3 or TRBV12-4 to TRBJ1-1, with a tentative D call TRBD1 (6 bases). V lost 6 bases and J 1 base, leaving 15 bases between the germline ends. The CDR3 length is 15 residues.

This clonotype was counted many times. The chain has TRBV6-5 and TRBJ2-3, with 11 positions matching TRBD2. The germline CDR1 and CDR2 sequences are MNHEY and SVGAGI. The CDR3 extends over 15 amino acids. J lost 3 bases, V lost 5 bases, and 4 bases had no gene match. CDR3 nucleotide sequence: TGTGCCAGCAGTCGTGGACTAGCGGGTACAGATACGCAGTATTTT. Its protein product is CASSRGLAGTDTQYF.

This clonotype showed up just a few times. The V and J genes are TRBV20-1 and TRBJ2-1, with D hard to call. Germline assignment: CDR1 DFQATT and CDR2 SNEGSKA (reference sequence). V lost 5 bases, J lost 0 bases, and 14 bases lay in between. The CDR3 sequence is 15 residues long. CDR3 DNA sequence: TGCAGTGCTTACGGACGGCGGACCTCCTACAATGAGCAGTTCTTC. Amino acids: CSAYGRRTSYNEQFF.

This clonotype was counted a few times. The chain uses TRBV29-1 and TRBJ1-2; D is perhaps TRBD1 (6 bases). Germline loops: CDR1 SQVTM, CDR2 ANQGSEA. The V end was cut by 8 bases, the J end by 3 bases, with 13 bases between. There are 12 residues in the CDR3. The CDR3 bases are TGCAGCTCGAGGGGGGAGGACTATGGCTACACCTTC. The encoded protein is CSSRGEDYGYTF.

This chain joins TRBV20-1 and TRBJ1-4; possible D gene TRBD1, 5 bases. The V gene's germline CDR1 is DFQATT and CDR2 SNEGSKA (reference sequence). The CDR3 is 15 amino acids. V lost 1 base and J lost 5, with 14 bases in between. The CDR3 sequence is CSARGWGGVNEKLFF. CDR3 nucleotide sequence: TGCAGTGCTAGAGGTTGGGGCGGGGTGAATGAAAAACTGTTTTTT.

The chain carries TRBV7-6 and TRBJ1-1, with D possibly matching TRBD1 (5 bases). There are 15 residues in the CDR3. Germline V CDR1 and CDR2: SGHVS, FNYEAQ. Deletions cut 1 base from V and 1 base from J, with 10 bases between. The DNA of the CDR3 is TGTGCCAGCAGCTTAGGGGGCAGGCGGAACACTGAAGCTTTCTTT. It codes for CASSLGGRRNTEAFF.

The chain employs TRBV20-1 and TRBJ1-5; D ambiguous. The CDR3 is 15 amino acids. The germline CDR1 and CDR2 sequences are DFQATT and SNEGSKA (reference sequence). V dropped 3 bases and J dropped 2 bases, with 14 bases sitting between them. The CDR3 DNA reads TGCAGTGCTAGGGGTAAAGGGTTGGGCAATCAGCCCCAGCATTTT. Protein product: CSARGKGLGNQPQHF.

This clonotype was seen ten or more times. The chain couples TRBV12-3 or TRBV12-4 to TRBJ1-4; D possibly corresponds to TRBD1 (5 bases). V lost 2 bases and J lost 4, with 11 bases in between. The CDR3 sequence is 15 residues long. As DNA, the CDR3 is TGTGCCAGCAGTTTACTACGAGGGGATAATGAAAAACTGTTTTTT. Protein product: CASSLLRGDNEKLFF.

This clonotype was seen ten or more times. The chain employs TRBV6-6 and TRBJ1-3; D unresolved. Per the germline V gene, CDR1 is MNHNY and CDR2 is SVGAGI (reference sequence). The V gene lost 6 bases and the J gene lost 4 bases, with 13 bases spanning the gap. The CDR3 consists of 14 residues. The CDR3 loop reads CASRLAREGNTIYF. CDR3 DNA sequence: TGTGCCAGCAGATTAGCCCGGGAGGGAAACACCATATATTTT.

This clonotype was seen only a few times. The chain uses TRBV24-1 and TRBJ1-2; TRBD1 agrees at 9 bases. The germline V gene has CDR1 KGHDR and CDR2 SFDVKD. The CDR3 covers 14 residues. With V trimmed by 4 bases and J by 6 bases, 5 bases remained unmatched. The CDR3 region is CATSDRDRVDGYTF. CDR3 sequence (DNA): TGTGCCACCAGTGACCGGGACAGGGTAGATGGCTACACCTTC.

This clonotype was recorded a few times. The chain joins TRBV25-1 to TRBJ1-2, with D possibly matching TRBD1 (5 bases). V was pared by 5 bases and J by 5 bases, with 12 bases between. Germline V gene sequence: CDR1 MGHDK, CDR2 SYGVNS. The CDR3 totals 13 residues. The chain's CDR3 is CASSFGGAYGYTF. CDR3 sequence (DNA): TGTGCCAGCAGTTTCGGAGGGGCGTATGGCTACACCTTC.

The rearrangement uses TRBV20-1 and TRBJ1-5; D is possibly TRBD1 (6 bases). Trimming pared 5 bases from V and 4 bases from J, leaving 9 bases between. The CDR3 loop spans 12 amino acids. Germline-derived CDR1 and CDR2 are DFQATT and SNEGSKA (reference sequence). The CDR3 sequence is CSALQGNQPQHF. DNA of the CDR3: TGCAGTGCTTTACAGGGAAATCAGCCCCAGCATTTT.